This record covers a single T cell receptor (beta chain). What antigen it recognizes has not been identified. Germline and junction disagree at one end, which may indicate a read error. The approximately 39 donors, aged roughly 6 to 95 years, were systemically healthy Caucasian individuals from Russia. Each donor gave about 9.2 milliliters of peripheral blood, drawn into EDTA-treated Vacutainer tubes. Ficoll-Paque density-gradient centrifugation was used to isolate PBMCs, with at least 6.5 million per sample. Trizol reagent was used to extract total RNA from PBMCs, with at least 6 micrograms per sample. The percentages of naive CD45RAhigh/CD27high T cells were determined by flow cytometry on a PBMC aliquot from every donor. CDR3 length: 16 amino acids, cysteine to phenylalanine. Only the CDR3 DNA is retained, 48 bases long and in frame from the first base. The germline V gene gives CDR1 as SGHRS and CDR2 as YFSETQ.

The sample belongs to a study of blood T cells in healthy people across ages (dated by TCRdb to about 2015). Regarding the research as a whole: In model experiments, template switching captured roughly one uniquely barcoded TCR beta cDNA molecule for every two T cells. Using the same blood draw, the study looked at two additional independent replicas of 1 million unique cDNA reads for two donors, one aged 18 to 30 and the other aged 80 or older. Donors of different ages were randomly distributed across sequencing lanes to avoid experimental bias. The donors were divided into four age groups: young (average around 15 years), middle-aged (almost 40), aged (around 67) and long-lived (roughly 86). To track age-related changes in TCR beta repertoire diversity, the study relied on deep sequencing normalized with unique cDNA molecular identifiers. The study at large found these results: There was a strong correlation between observed TCR beta diversity and the percentage of naive T cells measured by flow cytometry. As age increased, observed TCR beta diversity per million T cells dropped in a roughly linear way, and a significant reduction was already evident by age roughly 36. Estimates of total diversity based on one million sequenced T cells were regarded as lower bounds and as underestimates. Because donor CMV infection status was unknown, age-related changes in expanded clonotypes were potentially confounded. Compared with the aged group, the long-lived group had more naive CD4+ T cells, fewer expanded clones and increased TCR diversity, suggesting age selection. Conclusive comparison of naive and antigen-experienced compartments was prevented by the profiling of bulk unsorted PBMCs.

The protocol used for the library was 5' RACE. The sequencing machine was an Illumina HiSeq 2500. A second about 7 to 12 cycle PCR used a sample-barcoded 5' primer and a J-beta primer mix. A unique molecular identifier was introduced onto each TCR beta cDNA molecule by a template-switch 5' adaptor carrying 12 random nucleotides. Each sample yielded at least 2.5 million CDR3-containing paired-end reads. First-strand cDNA was synthesized from all RNA with the Mint cDNA synthesis kit, primed by a TRBC-specific oligonucleotide. Following uracil-DNA glycosylase treatment, a first 18-cycle PCR with universal primers M1SS and BC2_uni_R was performed on all cDNA. Per the authors' processing: For normalization, 1 million high-quality reads were randomly selected from each sample, with every read carrying a distinct molecular identifier. Reads sharing molecular identifiers were discarded rather than binned into consensus sequences. MiTCR, set to a Q25 quality threshold and the strictest error-elimination algorithm, was used for CDR3 identification, clonotype clustering and error correction. Lower-bound total TCR beta diversity was estimated with a nonparametric unseen species model using Euler transformation. The public reads were reprocessed in TCRdb via fastp at Q25 and MiXCR, keeping in-frame beta chains. Identical CDR3 proteins give one entry, which carries the most common genes and DNA. The V and J calls, along with clone size, are taken from TCRdb and not from the paper's own processing. The sample table records hundreds of thousands of distinct CDR3 sequences; around 41% of these occur just once. 25% to 35% of the sample is in the top ten clones.

The V and J segments used are TRBV5-1 and TRBJ2-1, with TRBD2 matching 10 junction bases. Sequenced sample: blood. The clonotype comes from a man older than 75 in good health. The bases read TGCGCCAACAGCTTGCGTTCACTAGCGGGGTACAATGAGCAGTTCTTC. This is translated as CANSLRSLAGYNEQFF. Here the CDR3 is joined to the reference TRBV5-1 and TRBJ2-1 genes, and the full variable domain is: KAGVTQTPRYLIKTRGQQVTLSCSPISGHRSVSWYQQTPGQGLQFLFEYFSETQRNKGNFPGRFSGRQFSNSRSEMNVSTLELGDSALYLCANSLRSLAGYNEQFFGPGTRLTVL.